This entry is about one T cell receptor (beta chain). The CDR3 contains 14 residues. Deletions cut 0 bases from V and 4 bases from J, with 11 bases between. CDR1 is SGHDT, CDR2 YYEEEE, per germline. The sample belongs to a study of OX40 agonist ivuxolimab in advanced cancers. Assay used: immunoSEQ multiplex PCR; TCRdb lists only in-frame clones, some missing. The sample consists of tens of thousands of clones, 83% of them appearing once. The chain links TRBV5-6 to TRBJ2-7; TRBD1 is a possible D gene (5 bases). The sequence derives from an adult with an advanced solid tumor such as melanoma, head and neck, liver or kidney cancer. This sample comprised CD4+ or CD8+ T cells sorted from blood, obtained in a trial of the OX40 agonist ivuxolimab. The CDR3 DNA follows: TGTGCCAGCAGCTTGGACAGGTCAGGATACGAGCAGTACTTC. As protein: CASSLDRSGYEQYF.